This T cell receptor beta chain originates from a study of blood T cell repertoires in COVID-19. About the research overall: From the United States, Italy and Spain came samples of acute and convalescent COVID-19. PBMCs, B-cell-depleted T cells, or T cells were the source of the cDNA or gDNA that made up the material.

Authors' processing steps: By means of reference gene primer amplification, nucleated cell counts were estimated. The data were produced by immunoSEQ multiplex PCR, yet TCRdb's version contains in-frame clones alone and is incomplete. That table furnishes V, J and clone size, whereas the DNA furnished D and trimming. The repertoire consists of some 200,000 clones, with 75% to 85% occurring once and the leading ten covering roughly 1.2%. During active infection, Seattle patients enrolled and were then monitored through disease. Germline CDR1 MDHEN, CDR2 SYDVKM. This CDR3 comprises 15 residues. Trimming shortened V by 7 bases and J by 4 bases, and 16 bases separated the two germline ends.

The specimen was peripheral blood. The chain is built from TRBV28 and TRBJ2-2, with D uncertain. This sequence was found in a woman younger than 45 with COVID-19, enrolled during active disease. CDR3 amino acids: CASNPSLGFTGELFF. CDR3 sequence (DNA): TGTGCCAGCAACCCGAGCCTCGGGTTCACCGGGGAGCTGTTTTTT.